The 18 T cell receptor beta chains presented below share a single source sample, sequenced in a study of identical twins. TCRdb passed the 5' RACE reads through MiXCR, listing each CDR3 protein once. The repertoire includes hundreds of thousands of distinct CDR3 sequences, roughly 6% of them detected once, and under 2% sits in the top ten. Sequences were obtained from naive T cells sorted from blood. The receptors were sampled from a man aged 18-30 years in good health.

This clonotype appeared many times. This chain joins TRBV11-2 and TRBJ2-3; 8 bases match TRBD2. This CDR3 is built from 15 residues. Germline loops: CDR1 SGHAT, CDR2 FQNNGV. The junction had 6 bases not matched to a gene; V was cut back by 1 base and J by 6 bases. CDR3 protein: CASSLATSGRDTQYF. The DNA of the CDR3 is TGTGCCAGCAGCTTAGCCACTAGCGGAAGGGATACGCAGTATTTT.

V usage is TRBV6-6 and J usage is TRBJ2-1; D is uncertain. The CDR3 runs 13 residues. Trimming pared 2 bases from V and 3 bases from J, leaving 5 bases between. The germline V gene encodes CDR1 MNHNY and CDR2 SVGAGI (reference sequence). This CDR3 is CASSYDRYNEQFF. CDR3 sequence (DNA): TGTGCCAGCAGTTACGACCGCTACAATGAGCAGTTCTTC.

This clonotype was counted many times. The chain is built from TRBV20-1 and TRBJ2-3, with 8 bases fitting TRBD2. J was trimmed by 9 bases and V by 3 bases; bases with no gene match: 5. Germline lookup yields CDR1 DFQATT and CDR2 SNEGSKA (reference sequence). This CDR3 has 12 amino acids. CDR3 protein: CSASGASGTQYF. CDR3 in DNA: TGCAGTGCTAGTGGGGCTAGCGGGACGCAGTATTTT.

This clonotype came up many times. The CDR3 DNA sequence: TGTGCCAGCAGCCTGCGGACCCCAGGAAACACCTACGAGCAGTACTTC. Encoded protein: CASSLRTPGNTYEQYF. This chain connects TRBV3-1 to TRBJ2-7; unclear D gene. This CDR3 region has 16 residues. V lost 4 bases, J lost 2 bases, and 18 bases lay in between. CDR1 is LGHDT and CDR2 is YNNKEL in the germline V gene (reference sequence).

This clonotype was observed at least ten times. Written as DNA, the CDR3 is TGTGCCACCAGCAGAGCTAGCGACTCCTACGAGCAGTACTTC. Protein sequence: CATSRASDSYEQYF. The chain carries TRBV15 and TRBJ2-7; D might be TRBD2 (6 bases). Trimming shortened V by 1 base and J by 0 bases, and 7 bases separated the two germline ends. The CDR3 runs to 14 residues. Germline V lookup: CDR1 LNHNV, CDR2 YYDKDF (reference sequence).

In this sample, this clonotype turned up many times. The V gene is TRBV24-1, the J gene TRBJ1-5; a weak D match, TRBD1 (5 bases). Trimming took 3 bases from V and 4 from J, leaving 12 bases between them. In germline, CDR1 is KGHDR, CDR2 SFDVKD. The CDR3 is 15 residues long. DNA of the CDR3: TGTGCCACCAGTGATATCCGGGACGGAAATCAGCCCCAGCATTTT. Translation gives CATSDIRDGNQPQHF.

V usage is TRBV24-1 and J usage is TRBJ2-7, with D maybe TRBD1 (5 bases). The germline V gene has CDR1 KGHDR and CDR2 SFDVKD. Between the trimmed V and J ends, which lost 3 bases and 2 bases, there was a span of 7 bases. The CDR3 contains 13 residues. The CDR3 loop is CATSDPDTYEQYF. CDR3 nucleotide sequence: TGTGCCACCAGTGATCCGGACACCTACGAGCAGTACTTC.

This clonotype has a count of ten or more. The rearrangement links TRBV25-1 to TRBJ1-1; possible D gene TRBD1, 6 bases. Germline V gene lookup returns CDR1 MGHDK and CDR2 SYGVNS. V was shortened by 2 bases and J by 10 bases, with 14 bases between the two germline ends. The CDR3 has 13 residues. As DNA, the CDR3 is TGTGCCAGCAGTGAACACACAGGGTCGGCAGCTTTCTTT. Protein sequence: CASSEHTGSAAFF.

A few counts support this clonotype. DNA for the CDR3: TGTGCCAGCAGCTTAGGGCCGGCTAAGCGTGGCTACACCTTC. This codes for CASSLGPAKRGYTF. The chain employs TRBV7-9 and TRBJ1-2; no definite D call. The germline V and J ends were trimmed by 1 base and 7 bases, with 13 bases remaining between them. This CDR3 region has 14 residues. Germline V CDR1 and CDR2: SEHNR, FQNEAQ (reference sequence).

The sample holds many counts of this clonotype. This chain connects TRBV27 to TRBJ2-7, with 7 nucleotides matching TRBD2. This CDR3 is built from 14 residues. Unmatched junction bases numbered 6, after V lost 5 bases and J lost 2 bases. Looked up from germline, CDR1 is MNHEY and CDR2 is SMNVEV (reference sequence). This CDR3 is CASSQPGLPYEQYF. In DNA form, the CDR3 reads TGTGCCAGCAGTCAACCGGGACTACCCTACGAGCAGTACTTC.

This clonotype was recorded many times. The chain employs TRBV12-3 or TRBV12-4 and TRBJ1-2; no clear D. Trimming took off 5 bases at V and 4 bases at J, with 20 bases between the two ends. The CDR3 is 16 amino acids. CDR3 DNA: TGTGCCAGCAGTCTTTTCGGGGTGTCCGAGGGCTATGGCTACACCTTC. Its translation is CASSLFGVSEGYGYTF.

This rearrangement joins TRBV14 to TRBJ2-1; perhaps TRBD1 as D (6 bases). The CDR3 has 13 residues. Trimming removed 3 bases from V and 6 bases from J, with 9 bases in between. CDR1 and CDR2 (germline): SGHDN, FVKESK. CDR3 amino acids: CASSQMTGNEQFF. CDR3 coding DNA: TGTGCCAGCAGCCAGATGACAGGCAATGAGCAGTTCTTC.

The table lists this clonotype with many counts. The chain recombines TRBV4-2 with TRBJ2-7; 7 bases map to TRBD2. Looked up from germline, CDR1 is LGHNA and CDR2 is YNFKEQ. The CDR3 contains 13 residues. J lost 7 bases, V lost 0 bases, and 3 bases had no gene match. CDR3 amino acids: CASSQDGGKEQYF. CDR3 coding DNA: TGTGCCAGCAGCCAAGACGGGGGGAAGGAGCAGTACTTC.

The gene calls are TRBV2 and TRBJ2-1, with 10 bases lining up with TRBD2. CDR1 is SNHLY, CDR2 FYNNEI, per germline. The CDR3 has 15 residues. The ends lost 3 bases at V and 4 bases at J; junction bases unmatched: 3. The CDR3 sequence is CASSEGGLAYNEQFF. CDR3 coding DNA: TGTGCCAGCAGTGAGGGGGGACTAGCGTACAATGAGCAGTTCTTC.

In this sample, this clonotype turned up many times. The rearrangement joins TRBV25-1 to TRBJ2-1; D gene ambiguous. With 3 bases removed from V and 11 bases from J, the gap between germline ends came to 5 bases. This CDR3 has 10 amino acids. Germline lookup yields CDR1 MGHDK and CDR2 SYGVNS. CDR3 sequence: CASSDEQQFF. The DNA of the CDR3 is TGTGCCAGCAGTGACGAGCAGCAGTTCTTC. Using reference TRBV25-1 and TRBJ2-1 for the parts outside the CDR3, the full variable domain is EADIYQTPRYLVIGTGKKITLECSQTMGHDKMYWYQQDPGMELHLIHYSYGVNSTEKGDLSSESTVSRIRTEHFPLTLESARPSHTSQYLCASSDEQQFFGPGTRLTVL.

The rearrangement joins TRBV7-6 to TRBJ2-7; D tentatively reads TRBD1 or TRBD2 (5 bases each). The CDR3 runs 15 residues. From germline, CDR1 is SGHVS and CDR2 FNYEAQ. The V gene lost 2 bases and the J gene lost 1 base, with 12 bases spanning the gap. The CDR3: CASSLFQEGSYEQYF. CDR3 coding DNA: TGTGCCAGCAGCTTATTCCAAGAGGGGTCCTACGAGCAGTACTTC.

The chain carries TRBV28 and TRBJ2-7, with D possibly called TRBD1 or TRBD2 (5 bases each). Germline-derived CDR1 and CDR2 are MDHEN and SYDVKM. V lost 3 bases and J lost 6, with 9 bases in between. This CDR3 comprises 12 residues. The CDR3 sequence: CASSLPGTEQYF. The CDR3, as DNA: TGTGCCAGCAGTTTGCCCGGGACCGAGCAGTACTTC.

In its sample, this clonotype was seen a few times. At one end the junction does not follow the germline gene, possibly because of a read error. The chain carries TRBV6-2 or TRBV6-3 and TRBJ2-7, with D possibly matching TRBD2 (6 bases). Germline-derived CDR1 and CDR2 are MNHEY and SVGEGT. This CDR3 is 14 amino acids long. Here the CDR3 reads CTSSSGTRSYEQYF. CDR3 DNA: TGTACCAGCAGTTCCGGGACTCGCTCCTACGAGCAGTACTTC.